This TCR beta chain came from a study of blood T cell repertoires in COVID-19. TCRdb keeps only in-frame clones here, not all; method: immunoSEQ multiplex PCR. The profile shows 250,000 to 350,000 clones, approximately 84% of them singletons. This clone was found a few times. Sequencing input: peripheral blood. The receptor's source is a human donor with COVID-19, enrolled during active disease. The donor label of this sample is uncertain.

Written as DNA, the CDR3 is TGTGCCAGCAGCTTGTCGGTGAACACCGGGGAGCTGTTTTTT. It is translated as CASSLSVNTGELFF. The chain uses TRBV5-4 and TRBJ2-2, with D hard to call. V was shortened by 1 base and J by 1 base, with 5 bases between the two germline ends. Germline V gives CDR1 SGHNT, CDR2 YYREEE (reference sequence). This CDR3 region has 14 residues.